This T cell receptor beta chain was identified during a study of shared clonotypes between healthy human individuals. Study-wide findings and caveats: Clonotypes not shared had lower generation probabilities than those common to all four donors. Approximately 4.6% of naive CD4 clonotypes were common to a few donors.

For this clone: Its antigen is as yet unknown.

V lost 0 bases, J lost 5 bases, and 11 bases lay in between. From germline, CDR1 is SGDLS and CDR2 YYNGEE. The CDR3 is 14 amino acids. Naive CD8 cells were CD45RO-negative, positively selected for CCR7, excluding terminally differentiated effector memory CD45RA+ cells. Sequencing used immunoSEQ multiplex PCR; TCRdb keeps in-frame clones, though not all of them. The data hold approximately 2,000,000 clones, with 85% to 95% observed a single time. Source material: naive CD8+ T cells from PBMCs. The chain links TRBV9 to TRBJ2-5; D not certain. The sequence was obtained from a man aged 18 to 30 in good health. Some clones in this sample may be carry-over from other donors' samples. The CDR3: CASSVGSSLETQYF. CDR3 coding DNA: TGTGCCAGCAGCGTAGGTTCTAGTCTGGAGACCCAGTACTTC. The variable domain in full, with the rest retrieved from reference TRBV9 and TRBJ2-5, is DSGVTQTPKHLITATGQRVTLRCSPRSGDLSVYWYQQSLDQGLQFLIQYYNGEERAKGNILERFSAQQFPDLHSELNLSSLELGDSALYFCASSVGSSLETQYFGPGTRLLVL.